This is a list of T cell receptor beta chains from one sample in a study of shared T cell receptors in the human thymus. Profiling relied on immunoSEQ multiplex PCR, and the TCRdb table lists in-frame clones only, not all of them. This table has fewer than 700,000 clones, around nine tenths appearing once. The same data also went into a second study, on human thymus T cells.

Sequenced: thymocytes. All receptors derive from a boy less than two years old with a congenital heart defect. The CDR3 runs from the conserved cysteine through the conserved F or W. The D gene is left open where the match is weak. Where a row states a size, it is once, few, many or the class of an expanded clone; other rows omit it.

cdr3_aa,cdr3_nt,v_call,clone_size,d_call,j_call
CATSSHGQGTDTQYF,TGTGCCACCAGCAGTCACGGACAGGGCACAGATACGCAGTATTTT,TRBV15,.,TRBD1,TRBJ2-3
CASSLGQGNEQFF,TGTGCCAGCAGTTTAGGGCAGGGTAATGAGCAGTTCTTC,TRBV27,.,.,TRBJ2-1
CATHRGDTLRVEYF,TGTGCCACCCACAGGGGTGACACCTTACGAGTGGAGTACTTC,TRBV15,.,TRBD1,TRBJ2-7
CASGLLGLAGGNLNTGELFF,TGTGCTAGTGGTTTGCTGGGACTAGCGGGAGGAAACCTGAACACCGGGGAGCTGTTTTTT,TRBV12-5,.,TRBD2,TRBJ2-2
CASSLGAGSGELFF,TGTGCCAGCAGCTTAGGGGCAGGGTCCGGGGAGCTGTTTTTT,TRBV7-8,.,.,TRBJ2-2
CASSFAGTGGIEQYF,TGTGCCAGTAGTTTCGCCGGGACAGGGGGTATCGAGCAGTACTTC,TRBV19,.,TRBD1,TRBJ2-7
CASSQGQTGNQPQHF,TGCGCCAGCAGCCAAGGCCAGACAGGGAATCAGCCCCAGCATTTT,TRBV4-3,.,TRBD1,TRBJ1-5
CASSPSYRDSAVYEQYF,TGTGCCAGCTCACCATCATACCGGGACAGTGCGGTATACGAGCAGTACTTC,TRBV18,.,TRBD1,TRBJ2-7
CASSFYPSSGGFNEQFF,TGCGCCAGCAGCTTCTACCCGTCTAGCGGGGGGTTCAATGAGCAGTTCTTC,TRBV5-1,.,TRBD2,TRBJ2-1
CASSRGGLAGGPLGANVLTF,TGCGCCAGCAGCCGGGGGGGACTAGCGGGAGGGCCACTAGGGGCCAACGTCCTGACTTTC,TRBV4-3,few,TRBD2,TRBJ2-6
CAISVSRGLSGTGELFF,TGTGCCATCAGTGTGTCCAGGGGCCTTTCGGGCACCGGGGAGCTGTTTTTT,TRBV10-3,.,.,TRBJ2-2
CASSLACRVGYSNQPQHF,TGCGCCAGCAGCTTGGCCTGCAGGGTGGGGTATAGCAATCAGCCCCAGCATTTT,TRBV5-1,.,.,TRBJ1-5
CASSLGQGDGYTF,TGTGCCAGCAGTCTTGGACAGGGCGATGGCTACACCTTC,TRBV7-2,.,TRBD1,TRBJ1-2
CSWSGTRTDTQYF,TGCAGCTGGAGCGGGACGCGCACAGATACGCAGTATTTT,TRBV29-1,.,TRBD2,TRBJ2-3
CASTRVGGGESWDTQYF,TGCGCCAGCACGAGGGTCGGCGGCGGTGAATCCTGGGATACGCAGTATTTT,TRBV5-1,.,.,TRBJ2-3
CASTEGESYYGYTF,TGTGCCAGCACCGAGGGGGAGTCCTACTATGGCTACACCTTC,TRBV11-2,.,.,TRBJ1-2
CASSQATGAQYF,TGTGCCAGCAGCCAAGCCACAGGGGCGCAGTATTTT,TRBV4-2,.,TRBD1,TRBJ2-3
CASRSGVSNQPQHF,TGTGCCAGCAGGTCGGGGGTTAGCAATCAGCCCCAGCATTTT,TRBV28,.,.,TRBJ1-5
CASSLIRGWETQYF,TGTGCCAGCAGCTTAATAAGGGGGTGGGAGACCCAGTACTTC,TRBV7-3,.,.,TRBJ2-5
CASSQEIWPSQETQYF,TGCGCCAGCAGCCAAGAAATTTGGCCTAGCCAAGAGACCCAGTACTTC,TRBV4-3,.,.,TRBJ2-5
CSPSTEAFF,TGCAGTCCGAGCACTGAAGCTTTCTTT,TRBV20-1,.,.,TRBJ1-1
CASSSTSREGTEAFF,TGTGCCAGCAGCTCCACCTCCAGGGAGGGCACTGAAGCTTTCTTT,TRBV7-9,.,.,TRBJ1-1
CASRAHYEQYF,TGTGCCAGCAGAGCCCACTACGAGCAGTACTTC,TRBV6-5,.,.,TRBJ2-7
CASSLNRRRTSGYTGELFF,TGTGCCAGCAGTTTAAATCGGAGGAGGACTAGCGGCTACACCGGGGAGCTGTTTTTT,TRBV28,.,TRBD2,TRBJ2-2
CASSQGGRHPNEQFF,TGCGCCAGCAGCCAAGGGGGCAGGCACCCGAATGAGCAGTTCTTC,TRBV4-3,.,.,TRBJ2-1
CASSQDIASSYEQYF,TGTGCCAGCAGCCAAGATATAGCAAGCTCCTACGAGCAGTACTTC,TRBV14,.,.,TRBJ2-7
CASSQRLAGGPNEQFF,TGTGCCAGCAGCCAACGACTAGCGGGAGGGCCCAATGAGCAGTTCTTC,TRBV7-3,.,TRBD2,TRBJ2-1
CASSSQGGDTEAFF,TGTGCCAGCAGCTCACAGGGGGGGGACACTGAAGCTTTCTTT,TRBV5-4,.,TRBD1,TRBJ1-1
CASGFPTGDSYEQYF,TGTGCTAGTGGTTTCCCGACGGGGGACAGCTACGAGCAGTACTTC,TRBV12-5,.,.,TRBJ2-7